This T cell receptor beta chain was identified during a study of shared clonotypes between healthy human individuals. Study background: Three plates were used per donor for CD4 naive, three for CD4 memory, two for CD8 naive and one for CD8 memory.

Genomic DNA belonging to each subset was distributed in equal measure over several immunoSEQ plates. The method was immunoSEQ multiplex PCR; TCRdb's version includes in-frame clones alone and lacks a portion of them. The table lists around 2.3 million clones, around 95% of them singletons. CDR3 length equals 18 residues. Note on this clone: Its antigen is unknown.

Participating donors were healthy, HIV-negative adults free of recent acute infections or vaccinations. Overall study results and limits: Lower generation probabilities were found for non-shared clonotypes than for those shared by all four donors.

The clonotype comes from a man younger than 30 in good health. The rearrangement uses TRBV21-1 and TRBJ2-3; the table's D call, TRBD2, has no DNA check behind it. TRBV21-1 is termed a pseudogene. The material sequenced was naive CD4+ T cells sorted from blood. The subset was: CD45RA+ positively selected. The CDR3 loop reads CASSNWAVLAGVTDTQYF. The DNA for the CDR3 is TGTGCCAGCAGTAATTGGGCGGTTCTAGCGGGAGTCACAGATACGCAGTATTTT.